This entry is about one T cell receptor (beta chain). Its antigen is unknown. TCRdb recomputed calls from the 5' RACE reads with MiXCR, one row per CDR3 protein. The sample has roughly 250,000 distinct CDR3 sequences; 15% to 20% are singletons. This CDR3 has 13 amino acids. Germline values: CDR1 DFQATT, CDR2 SNEGSKA (reference sequence). With 6 bases clipped from V and 8 bases from J, the junction kept 9 bases outside the gene matches. These data belong to a study of T-cell memory formation after mild COVID-19. Study-level findings and limits: Day 15 to 85 contracting clones showed balanced CD4/CD8; day 15 to 37 expanders favored CD4+. Contracting CD4+ clones lay largely in CM and EM, with CD8+ ones residing in EMRA. The appearance of some responding clones in pre-infection memory suggested that cross-reactive memory joined.

This clonotype originated in a man aged 18 to 29 who had mild COVID-19 (a few samples of this study predate the infection). Cell type and time point are not known. The V and J genes are TRBV20-1 and TRBJ1-2, with 10 bases fitting TRBD1. The sequenced sample was PBMCs or a T cell subset sorted from them (not recorded which). The CDR3 protein is CSALRQGAEGYTF. CDR3 coding DNA: TGCAGTGCCCTGAGACAGGGGGCGGAAGGCTACACCTTC.